A selection of T cell receptor beta chains follows, all from one sample in a study of blood T cell repertoires in COVID-19. The data were produced by immunoSEQ multiplex PCR, yet TCRdb's version contains in-frame clones alone and is incomplete. The sample contains 150,000 to 200,000 clones, over 80% of which appear only once. Sequencing was carried out using PBMCs or T cells enriched from blood (not recorded which). The receptors were gathered from a man between 65 and 85 years old who had been exposed to COVID-19. CDR3s include the opening cysteine and the closing phenylalanine or tryptophan. D genes are given only for firm matches. Not all rows give a size; the values are once, few, many and, for expanded clones, a class.

j_call d_call v_call clone_size cdr3_nt cdr3_aa
TRBJ1-2 - TRBV9 - TGTGCCAGCAGCGCGGCGGGGGGGCTGGCTGCCGGCTACACCTTC CASSAAGGLAAGYTF
TRBJ1-2 - TRBV9 - TGTGCCAGCAGCGAGGGACTATTCAACTATGGCTACACCTTC CASSEGLFNYGYTF
TRBJ2-1 - TRBV2 once TGTGCCAGCAGTGAAGCTTGGGGCGATGAGCAGTTCTTC CASSEAWGDEQFF
TRBJ2-7 TRBD1 TRBV11-2 - TGTGCCAGCAGCTTGACCTTGGGACAGAACTACGAGCAGTACTTC CASSLTLGQNYEQYF
TRBJ2-5 TRBD2 TRBV6-5 - TGTGCCAGCAGGACAAGCGGGGATAGCGGGGGGACCCAGTACTTC CASRTSGDSGGTQYF
TRBJ2-3 - TRBV4-1 - TGCGCCAGCAGCCAAGGACTAACCACAGATACGCAGTATTTT CASSQGLTTDTQYF
TRBJ2-1 - TRBV11-2 - TGTGCCAGCAGCTTGACGCGGGACAGTACAATGGAGCAGTTCTTC CASSLTRDSTMEQFF
TRBJ2-7 - TRBV7-8 few TGTGCCAGCAGCTTAGAGTTGGGCCTTTCCTACGAGCAGTACTTC CASSLELGLSYEQYF
TRBJ2-5 - TRBV6-5 - TGTGCCAGCACGTGGGGCGGCGATGGGGAGACCCAGTACTTC CASTWGGDGETQYF
TRBJ2-7 TRBD1 TRBV5-4 - TGTGCCAGCAGCCCGGACTTGGGCCGCCAGGGGGTTTCCTACGAGCAGTACTTC CASSPDLGRQGVSYEQYF
TRBJ1-4 - TRBV3-1/TRBV3-2 - TGTGCCAGCAGCCTGACCGGGGGGCAAGGGGAAAAACTGTTTTTT CASSLTGGQGEKLFF
TRBJ1-1 TRBD1 TRBV19 - TGTGCCAGTAGTGGGGACAGGGGGTTTGAAGCTTTCTTT CASSGDRGFEAFF
TRBJ2-7 - TRBV2 - TGTGCCAGCAGTGGGTCTAGGGGAAAGGATACATACGAGCAGTACTTC CASSGSRGKDTYEQYF
TRBJ2-5 - TRBV20-1 - TGCAGTGCAGCCGAAGTGGCCCAGTACTTC CSAAEVAQYF
TRBJ2-7 TRBD2 TRBV28 - TGTGCCAGCAGTTTCGGGACTAGCGGGAGCGGGTCCTACGAGCAGTACTTC CASSFGTSGSGSYEQYF
TRBJ2-2 TRBD1 TRBV9 - TGTGCCAGCAGCAGACAGGGGGCGGGGACCACCGGGGAGCTGTTTTTT CASSRQGAGTTGELFF
TRBJ1-5 TRBD1 TRBV19 - TGTGCCACCACCCGGACAGGGAGGGGGCCCCAGCATTTT CATTRTGRGPQHF
TRBJ1-5 TRBD1 TRBV19 - TGTGCCACCGCCGGGACAGGCCAACGGCCCCAGCATTTT CATAGTGQRPQHF
TRBJ2-1 - TRBV4-1 - TGCGCCAGCAGCCAAGGGGGAGTAGCGGACTACAATGAGCAGTTCTTC CASSQGGVADYNEQFF
TRBJ1-5 - TRBV6-5 - TGTGCCAGCAGTAGACTAGGGGAAGGAGGTCAGCCCCAGCATTTT CASSRLGEGGQPQHF
TRBJ1-2 TRBD1 TRBV5-6 few TGTGCCAGCAGCTTGGACAGGGGGCATGGCTACACCTTC CASSLDRGHGYTF
TRBJ1-6 TRBD1 TRBV10-3 - TGTGCCATCAGTGAGGGCGGGACAGGGAAATCACCCCTCCACTTT CAISEGGTGKSPLHF
TRBJ2-3 - TRBV11-3 - TGTGCCAGCAGCCCAGGAAGGACAGATACGCAGTATTTT CASSPGRTDTQYF
TRBJ2-7 TRBD2 TRBV20-1 - TGCAGTGCTAGTGGCGGGCTAGCGGAAACCTACGAGCAGTACTTC CSASGGLAETYEQYF
TRBJ2-3 TRBD2 TRBV11-3 - TGTGCCAGCAGTGTTGCGGGGGAAGGGGATACGCAGTATTTT CASSVAGEGDTQYF
TRBJ2-7 - TRBV6-5 - TGTGCCAGCAGTCTCCGACAGGTTGGGTCCTACGAGCAGTACTTC CASSLRQVGSYEQYF
TRBJ2-5 TRBD1 TRBV18 - TGTGCCAGCTCACCCCGACAGGGCGTACAAGAGACCCAGTACTTC CASSPRQGVQETQYF
TRBJ2-2 TRBD1 TRBV18 - TGTGCCAGCTCACCACAGGGGGCTGCGAACACCGGGGAGCTGTTTTTT CASSPQGAANTGELFF
TRBJ1-1 - TRBV10-3 - TGTGCCATCAGTGATATTTCGGGAGACACTGAAGCTTTCTTT CAISDISGDTEAFF
TRBJ2-2 TRBD1 TRBV14 - TGTGCCAGCAGCCAACCGGGACAGGGGTTGCTAAGTCTCGCCGGGGAGCTGTTTTTT CASSQPGQGLLSLAGELFF
TRBJ1-5 TRBD1 TRBV5-4 - TGTGCCAGCAGCTCGGACAGGGTCCCTGGGGCCCAGCATTTT CASSSDRVPGAQHF
TRBJ2-3 - TRBV28 - TGTGCCAGCAGTCCCCTTGGGGGGGCGCGGGCAGATACGCAGTATTTT CASSPLGGARADTQYF
TRBJ1-1 - TRBV27 - TGTGCCAGCAGTTTATGGAGGCAGGCCGTGACCGGCTCCCCAGCTTTCTTT CASSLWRQAVTGSPAFF
TRBJ2-5 TRBD2 TRBV5-8 - TGTGCCAGCAGCTTTTCCGGGGGGGGGAGTACCCAGTACTTC CASSFSGGGSTQYF
TRBJ2-1 TRBD2 TRBV18 - TGTGCCAGCTCACTAGGACTAGCGCAATCCTACAATGAGCAGTTCTTC CASSLGLAQSYNEQFF
TRBJ1-1 - TRBV30 - TGTGCCGGAACAGTGAACACTGAAGCTTTCTTT CAGTVNTEAFF
TRBJ2-7 - TRBV7-9 - TGTGCCACCACCTCGGACACCTCCAGAAACGAGCAGTACTTC CATTSDTSRNEQYF
TRBJ2-7 TRBD1 TRBV6-2/TRBV6-3 few TGTGCCAGCAGTTTCTCCGGGACAGGGACCTACGAGCAGTACTTC CASSFSGTGTYEQYF
TRBJ1-5 - TRBV7-2 few TGTGCCAGCAGCCTATCGGTTCATCAGCCCCAGCATTTT CASSLSVHQPQHF
TRBJ2-3 TRBD2 TRBV7-2 - TGTGCCAGCAGTCTTCATAGCGGGAGGGGCACAGATACGCAGTATTTT CASSLHSGRGTDTQYF
TRBJ2-1 TRBD2 TRBV12-3/TRBV12-4 once TGTGCCAGCAGAGCGGGACCAAATGAGCAGTTCTTC CASRAGPNEQFF
TRBJ1-1 TRBD1 TRBV5-1 - TGCGCCAGCAGCTCTACCGGGACAGGGGCTGAAGCTTTCTTT CASSSTGTGAEAFF